This TCR beta chain appears in the sequencing data of a study of blood T cell repertoires in COVID-19. Germline assignment: CDR1 ENHRY and CDR2 SYGVKD. The CDR3 is made up of 16 amino acids. V was clipped by 2 bases and J by 2 bases, with 15 bases between them. Using immunoSEQ multiplex PCR, the repertoire was profiled, and TCRdb retains in-frame clones only, with some absent. The sample has around 230,000 clones, over 70% seen once. The V call is TRBV10-3, the J call TRBJ1-2; D is perhaps TRBD1 (5 bases). The sample consisted of peripheral blood. The receptor comes from a woman older than 75 with acute or convalescent COVID-19. The CDR3 region has the DNA TGTGCCATCAGTGAGGCAACAAGTCAGGGAAACTATGGCTACACCTTC. It specifies CAISEATSQGNYGYTF.